The clone carrying this T cell receptor (beta chain) was seen just once. Some clones are missing from TCRdb's copy, which holds only in-frame ones; the method was immunoSEQ multiplex PCR. The sample lists approximately 450,000 clones; roughly nine tenths were seen once. This record comes from a study of blood T cell repertoires in COVID-19. V trimming: 2 bases; J trimming: 5 bases; junction bases outside the gene matches: 1. CDR1 GTSNPN and CDR2 SVGIG come from the germline V gene (reference sequence). This CDR3 has 13 residues. Sequenced: PBMCs or T cells enriched from blood (not recorded which). V usage is TRBV30 and J usage is TRBJ1-4; TRBD1 matches 8 bases. The receptor was isolated from a man aged 25 to 40 who had recovered from COVID-19. The CDR3 bases are TGTGCCTGGAGTACAGGGGGGAATGAAAAACTGTTTTTT. It is translated as CAWSTGGNEKLFF.